Sequencing of this T cell receptor beta chain was carried out in a study of blood T cells in healthy people across ages. This clonotype occurred a few times. This CDR3 spans 14 amino acids. Germline V gene sequence: CDR1 DFQATT, CDR2 SNEGSKA (reference sequence). V was shortened by 0 bases and J by 8 bases, with 14 bases between the two germline ends. A second roughly 7 to 12 cycle PCR used barcoded and J-beta primers. MiXCR, applied by TCRdb to the 5' RACE reads, yields one record per CDR3 protein. Of about 1.7 million distinct CDR3 sequences in the sample, about 28% are singletons; the top ten hold roughly 8.2%.

Input material: blood. The TCR originated in a woman aged 30 to 39 in good health. The V and J genes are TRBV20-1 and TRBJ2-1; D might be TRBD2 (5 bases). The CDR3: CSARDRPGRDEQFF. The CDR3 DNA follows: TGCAGTGCTAGAGATCGGCCGGGAAGGGATGAGCAGTTCTTC.